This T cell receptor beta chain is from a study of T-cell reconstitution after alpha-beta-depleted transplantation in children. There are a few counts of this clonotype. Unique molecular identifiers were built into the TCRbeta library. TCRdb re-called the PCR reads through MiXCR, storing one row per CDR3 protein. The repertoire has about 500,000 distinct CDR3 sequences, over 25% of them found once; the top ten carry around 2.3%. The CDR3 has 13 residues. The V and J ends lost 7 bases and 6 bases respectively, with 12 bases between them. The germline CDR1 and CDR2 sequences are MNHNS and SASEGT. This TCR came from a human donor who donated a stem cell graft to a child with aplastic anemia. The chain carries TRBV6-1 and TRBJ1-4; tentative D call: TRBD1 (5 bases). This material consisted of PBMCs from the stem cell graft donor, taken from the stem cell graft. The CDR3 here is CASKGGGDEKLFF. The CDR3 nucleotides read TGTGCCAGCAAGGGTGGGGGAGATGAAAAACTGTTTTTT.